This entry features one TCR beta chain sequence. This specimen comes from a study of blood T cell repertoires in COVID-19. About the study: COVID-19 samples collected from the United States, Italy and Spain covered acute and convalescent phases. The cDNA or gDNA used as material had been derived from T cells, B-cell-depleted T cells, or PBMCs.

The authors' processing: The authors estimated nucleated cell counts from reference gene primer amplification. Method: immunoSEQ multiplex PCR; TCRdb's copy keeps in-frame clones and lacks some. That table supplies the V and J calls and clone size; D and trimming were determined from the DNA. The table lists 50,000 to 80,000 clones, about four fifths of them singletons. CDR3 size: 15 residues. Germline lookup yields CDR1 SGHRS and CDR2 YFSETQ. Trimming left V 2 bases short and J 3 bases short, with 14 bases between. Sample: peripheral blood. The receptor's source is a human donor in a cohort sampled during active COVID-19. The chain employs TRBV5-1 and TRBJ1-2; D gene unclear. The CDR3 nucleotides are TGCGCCAGCAGCTTACTTCCTCCGGCGGACTATGGCTACACCTTC. This gives the protein CASSLLPPADYGYTF.